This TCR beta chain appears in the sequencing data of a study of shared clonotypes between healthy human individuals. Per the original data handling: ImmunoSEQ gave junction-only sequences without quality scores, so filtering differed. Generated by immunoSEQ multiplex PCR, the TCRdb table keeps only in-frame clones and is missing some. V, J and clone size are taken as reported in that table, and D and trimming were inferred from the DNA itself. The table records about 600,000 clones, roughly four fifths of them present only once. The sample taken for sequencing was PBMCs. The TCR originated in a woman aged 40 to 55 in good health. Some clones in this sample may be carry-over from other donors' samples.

The CDR3 region has the DNA TGTGCCAGCTCACCTAGGACAGTCAGCTCTGGAAACACCATATATTTT. It codes for CASSPRTVSSGNTIYF. This chain connects TRBV18 to TRBJ1-3; possible D gene TRBD1, 6 bases. Germline V gene sequence: CDR1 KGHSH, CDR2 LQKENI. This CDR3 spans 16 amino acids. Trimming cost V 3 bases and J 0 bases, with 12 bases left between them.